What follows are 10 T cell receptor beta chains derived from one specimen sequenced in a study of cytomegalovirus exposure and HLA in healthy donors. The PCR contained 60 Vbeta and 13 Jbeta primers. The data were produced by immunoSEQ multiplex PCR, yet TCRdb's version contains in-frame clones alone and is incomplete. The sample lists approximately 170,000 clones; around 75% were seen once. Sequenced material: PBMCs. These receptors were obtained from a man in his late teens or twenties in good health and CMV-seropositive.

The chain couples TRBV5-4 to TRBJ2-2; 8 bases agree with TRBD2. There are 15 residues in the CDR3. Germline CDR1 and CDR2: SGHNT and YYREEE (reference sequence). After removal of 4 bases from V and 6 bases from J, the junction contained 8 bases not matched to a gene. CDR3 sequence reads: CASSPSSGGPGELFF. The CDR3 coding sequence is TGTGCCAGCAGCCCTTCGTCGGGAGGGCCCGGGGAGCTGTTTTTT.

The CDR3 DNA reads TGTGCCAGCAGCCCAGGACTAGCGGGAACCCCCGCTGAGCAGTTCTTC. It codes for CASSPGLAGTPAEQFF. The chain has TRBV7-8 and TRBJ2-1; 12 bases fit TRBD2. The CDR3 totals 16 residues. The germline V gene has CDR1 SGHVS and CDR2 FQNEAQ. V lost 5 bases to trimming and J lost 9 bases; unmatched junction nucleotides: 11.

This clone was seen only once. The J gene is TRBJ1-1, the V gene TRBV19; possibly TRBD1 for D (6 bases). V lost 5 bases to trimming and J lost 3 bases, with 13 bases between them. The CDR3 extends over 14 amino acids. In germline, CDR1 is LNHDA, CDR2 SQIVND (reference sequence). The CDR3 region is CASSLTGFDTEAFF. The CDR3 bases are TGTGCCAGTAGTCTCACAGGGTTCGACACTGAAGCTTTCTTT. The full variable domain, completed using reference TRBV19 and TRBJ1-1, is DGGITQSPKYLFRKEGQNVTLSCEQNLNHDAMYWYRQDPGQGLRLIYYSQIVNDFQKGDIAEGYSVSREKKESFPLTVTSAQKNPTAFYLCASSLTGFDTEAFFGQGTRLTVV.

The genes are TRBV15 and TRBJ2-7, with D perhaps matching TRBD1 (6 bases). V gave up 3 bases and J gave up 4 bases, with 13 bases separating them. Germline V gene lookup returns CDR1 LNHNV and CDR2 YYDKDF (reference sequence). The CDR3 totals 14 residues. The CDR3 spells CATSRDRGMYEQYV. The CDR3 DNA is TGTGCCACCAGCAGGGACAGAGGAATGTACGAGCAGTACGTC.

V gene TRBV19 combines with J gene TRBJ1-5; D may be TRBD1 (6 bases). Germline V CDR1 and CDR2: LNHDA, SQIVND (reference sequence). V lost 4 bases to trimming and J lost 0 bases, with 28 bases between them. The CDR3 totals 21 residues. CDR3 amino acids: CASSSIRVRGYASYSNQPQHF. The CDR3 DNA reads as TGTGCCAGTAGTAGTATAAGGGTCAGGGGCTATGCTTCCTATAGCAATCAGCCCCAGCATTTT.

V gene TRBV7-9 combines with J gene TRBJ1-1, with TRBD1 matching over 12 bases. Germline lookup yields CDR1 SEHNR and CDR2 FQNEAQ (reference sequence). Germline trimming cut 1 base from V and 5 bases from J; bases unmatched to any gene: 8. The CDR3 loop spans 17 amino acids. The CDR3 loop reads CASSLGGQGARMTEAFF. The DNA for the CDR3 is TGTGCCAGCAGCTTAGGGGGACAGGGGGCGAGGATGACTGAAGCTTTCTTT.

Here the CDR3 reads CASSPRARDTYEQYV. The CDR3 nucleotides read TGTGCCAGCAGCCCAAGGGCCCGGGATACCTACGAGCAGTACGTC. The chain has TRBV6-6 and TRBJ2-7, with D maybe TRBD2 (5 bases). Germline V gene sequence: CDR1 MNHNY, CDR2 SVGAGI (reference sequence). The CDR3 is 15 amino acids. Trimming took 6 bases from V and 2 from J, leaving 17 bases between them.

This clone has at least ten counts. For the CDR3, the DNA is TGTGCCAGTAGCCCCTCTCTAGCGACCGAGCAGTACGTC. As protein: CASSPSLATEQYV. The genes are TRBV19 and TRBJ2-7, with TRBD2 as a possible D gene (6 bases). The CDR3 runs to 13 residues. V dropped 6 bases and J dropped 6 bases, with 15 bases sitting between them. Looked up from germline, CDR1 is LNHDA and CDR2 is SQIVND (reference sequence).

This sequence joins TRBV28 and TRBJ1-6; a weak D match, TRBD1 (6 bases). The germline CDR1 and CDR2 sequences are MDHEN and SYDVKM. The V gene lost 1 base and the J gene lost 9 bases, with 13 bases spanning the gap. This CDR3 has 15 amino acids. In nucleotides, the CDR3 is TGTGCCAGCAGTTTATCCGGACAGCGTAGTTCACCCCTCCACTTT. This translates into CASSLSGQRSSPLHF. The full variable domain, completed using reference TRBV28 and TRBJ1-6, is DVKVTQSSRYLVKRTGEKVFLECVQDMDHENMFWYRQDPGLGLRLIYFSYDVKMKEKGDIPEGYSVSREKKERFSLILESASTNQTSMYLCASSLSGQRSSPLHFGNGTRLTVT.

In this sample, this clone turned up a few times. The chain employs TRBV27 and TRBJ1-1; D not certain. V shed 4 bases and J shed 7 bases, with 7 bases lying between them. Germline values: CDR1 MNHEY, CDR2 SMNVEV (reference sequence). The CDR3 is 11 residues long. In DNA form, the CDR3 reads TGTGCCAGCAGTTCCCCGGTTGAAGCTTTCTTT. Translating it yields CASSSPVEAFF.